This T cell receptor beta chain was captured in a study of Ad26.COV2.S vaccination and SARS-CoV-2 variants. The method was immunoSEQ multiplex PCR; TCRdb's version includes in-frame clones alone and lacks a portion of them. The table has roughly 330,000 clones, 85% to 90% seen once; the top ten hold around 5.5%. Trimming removed 7 bases from V and 3 bases from J, with 16 bases in between. The CDR3 is 15 residues long. The germline CDR1 and CDR2 sequences are MNHEY and SVGAGI. About this clone itself: Antigen specificity is unknown.

The treatment: approximately 18 received Ad26.COV2.S at low or high dose, single or two shots; about 5 received placebo; per-sample allocation not given. Samples analyzed were those drawn on day 63 after the first vaccine or placebo injection. Study findings and constraints: Spike-specific TCR breadth was greater after Ad26.COV2.S than placebo.

The TCR sequence derives from a person aged 18-65 years who received the Ad26.COV2.S COVID-19 vaccine or a placebo. The sequencing here drew on peripheral blood, taken in a trial of Ad26.COV2.S vaccine versus placebo. This chain joins TRBV6-5 and TRBJ2-1, with D perhaps TRBD1 or TRBD2 (5 bases each). The CDR3 loop reads CASNLVGTNYNEQFF. The CDR3 nucleotides are TGTGCCAGCAACCTTGTGGGGACCAACTACAATGAGCAGTTCTTC.